Shown below are 16 T cell receptor beta chains from a single sample sequenced in a study of blood T cell repertoires in COVID-19. The assay was immunoSEQ multiplex PCR, and TCRdb's table has in-frame clones only and misses some. This table holds some 360,000 clones, more than 70% found once. Input material: PBMCs or T cells enriched from blood (not recorded which). These receptors were taken from a woman aged 30 to 39 who had been exposed to COVID-19.

The J gene is TRBJ1-2, the V gene TRBV15; TRBD1 might be the D (6 bases). Germline values: CDR1 LNHNV, CDR2 YYDKDF (reference sequence). This CDR3 region has 13 residues. V lost 8 bases, J lost 2 bases, and 12 bases lay in between. The CDR3 coding sequence is TGTGCCACCCACAGGGATCGGAACTATGGCTACACCTTC. As protein: CATHRDRNYGYTF.

The chain has TRBV5-1 and TRBJ2-5; perhaps TRBD1 as D (5 bases). CDR1 and CDR2 from the germline V gene are SGHRS and YFSETQ. This CDR3 comprises 13 residues. V was cut by 2 bases and J by 4 bases, with 9 bases left in between. As DNA, the CDR3 is TGCGCCAGCAGCTTAAACCAGGGAGAGACCCAGTACTTC. Translated, it gives CASSLNQGETQYF.

This clone was counted between two and nine times. The V gene is TRBV4-2, the J gene TRBJ2-7, with 10 bases matching TRBD1. The germline CDR1 and CDR2 sequences are LGHNA and YNFKEQ. This CDR3 region has 15 residues. The trim removed 1 base at V and 6 bases at J, leaving 6 bases unmatched. In DNA, the CDR3 is TGTGCCAGCAGCCAAGGACAGGGGGCAAGGGGCGAGCAGTACTTC. Amino acid sequence: CASSQGQGARGEQYF.

The rearrangement uses TRBV6-5 and TRBJ1-5, with D perhaps TRBD1 (5 bases). The ends were cut back, 7 bases at V and 1 base at J, with 14 bases in the middle. Germline V gene lookup returns CDR1 MNHEY and CDR2 SVGAGI. The CDR3 runs 15 residues. CDR3 sequence: CASMGTGSSNQPQHF. The CDR3 DNA sequence: TGTGCCAGCATGGGAACAGGTAGCAGCAATCAGCCCCAGCATTTT.

This clone was recorded once. J is TRBJ2-5 and V is TRBV7-2, with a weak D call TRBD2 (6 bases). The ends were cut back, 5 bases at V and 5 bases at J, with 12 bases in the middle. This CDR3 has 13 residues. CDR1 and CDR2 from the germline V gene are SGHTA and FQGNSA. The CDR3 is CASSPPGRETQYF. In nucleotides, the CDR3 is TGTGCCAGCAGCCCCCCAGGGAGGGAGACCCAGTACTTC.

The rearrangement uses TRBV19 and TRBJ1-5; D not certain. Trimming took 3 bases from V and 11 from J, leaving 17 bases between them. Germline-derived CDR1 and CDR2 are LNHDA and SQIVND (reference sequence). This CDR3 is 14 amino acids long. CDR3 region: CASSIRILGRAQHF. CDR3 bases: TGTGCCAGTAGTATTCGGATCTTGGGGAGAGCCCAGCATTTT.

CDR3 DNA: TGTGCCAGCTTCCGGGGTTCGGTAAACACTGAAGCTTTCTTT. The encoded protein is CASFRGSVNTEAFF. J is TRBJ1-1 and V is TRBV2, with D uncertain. Looked up from germline, CDR1 is SNHLY and CDR2 is FYNNEI. The CDR3 is 14 residues long. The V gene lost 8 bases and the J gene lost 2 bases, with 15 bases spanning the gap.

This clone turned up a few times. V gene TRBV30 combines with J gene TRBJ1-1; 7 bases map to TRBD1. After removal of 2 bases from V and 1 base from J, the junction contained 10 bases not matched to a gene. The CDR3 runs 16 residues. Germline V gene lookup returns CDR1 GTSNPN and CDR2 SVGIG (reference sequence). CDR3 amino acids: CAWSTTGTAQNTEAFF. CDR3 in DNA: TGTGCCTGGAGTACCACCGGGACAGCACAGAACACTGAAGCTTTCTTT.

The chain joins TRBV7-6 to TRBJ2-1, with 16 bases identical to TRBD2. The germline gives CDR1 SGHVS, CDR2 FNYEAQ. V dropped 5 bases and J dropped 2; count of bases not matched to a gene: 6. The CDR3 is made up of 18 amino acids. The CDR3 DNA sequence: TGTGCCAGCAGCCCCCGGGGACTAGCGGGAGGGCCCTACAATGAGCAGTTCTTC. It translates to CASSPRGLAGGPYNEQFF.

This chain links TRBV6-5 with TRBJ2-7; maybe TRBD2 (5 bases). Deletions cut 2 bases from V and 7 bases from J, with 15 bases between. This CDR3 is 14 amino acids long. CDR1 is MNHEY and CDR2 is SVGAGI in the germline V gene. The CDR3 is CASSYRSATGEQYF. CDR3 DNA: TGTGCCAGCAGTTACCGTAGCGCCACGGGGGAGCAGTACTTC.

As concerns this clone: Germline and junction disagree at one end, which may indicate a read error. The V call is TRBV5-1, the J call TRBJ1-2, with D tentatively TRBD1 (5 bases). This CDR3 contains 12 residues. In germline, CDR1 is SGHRS, CDR2 YFSETQ. The DNA of the CDR3 is TGCGCCAACAGCTTTGACAGCGATGGCTACACCTTC. Translated: CANSFDSDGYTF.

The V gene is TRBV11-2, the J gene TRBJ2-5, with no clear D. CDR1 and CDR2 from the germline V gene are SGHAT and FQNNGV. With 4 bases removed from V and 0 bases from J, the gap between germline ends came to 12 bases. This CDR3 is built from 15 residues. The CDR3: CASSSTARYQETQYF. The CDR3 DNA sequence: TGTGCCAGCAGCTCCACCGCCCGGTACCAAGAGACCCAGTACTTC.

The chain combines TRBV24-1 with TRBJ1-5; maybe TRBD1 (6 bases). CDR3 length: 13 residues. The germline V gene encodes CDR1 KGHDR and CDR2 SFDVKD. Trimming shortened V by 2 bases and J by 10 bases, and 11 bases separated the two germline ends. The CDR3 loop is CATSDSLTGPQHF. Written as DNA, the CDR3 is TGTGCCACCAGTGATTCCCTGACAGGCCCCCAGCATTTT.

The genes are TRBV6-5 and TRBJ1-6; 7 bases map to TRBD1. Germline V lookup: CDR1 MNHEY, CDR2 SVGAGI. This CDR3 region has 14 residues. V was clipped by 4 bases and J by 8 bases; unmatched bases: 5. Here the CDR3 DNA reads TGTGCCAGCAGTTCCGGACAGGCCCATTCACCCCTCCACTTT. Its protein is CASSSGQAHSPLHF.

The chain couples TRBV7-9 to TRBJ2-7, with D hard to call. CDR1 is SEHNR and CDR2 is FQNEAQ in the germline V gene (reference sequence). The CDR3 runs 12 residues. V was trimmed by 6 bases and J by 3 bases, leaving 9 bases between them. The CDR3 DNA follows: TGTGCCAGCAGGGGCATTTTCTACGAGCAGTACTTC. Translated: CASRGIFYEQYF.

V is TRBV7-9 and J is TRBJ1-2, with TRBD1 identical over 7 bases. Germline values: CDR1 SEHNR, CDR2 FQNEAQ (reference sequence). The CDR3 consists of 17 residues. The V and J ends lost 4 bases and 0 bases, in that order; junction bases with no gene match: 11. Written as DNA, the CDR3 is TGTGCCAGCAGCTCTTTTACAGGGACAGCCCCTAACTATGGCTACACCTTC. This encodes CASSSFTGTAPNYGYTF.